The source of this T cell receptor (beta chain) is a study of neoadjuvant anti-PD-1 for oral cavity cancer. Notes on this clone: Its antigen is unknown.

Study observations and caveats: TCR analyses covered only a few patients per response group.

The ends were cut back, 0 bases at V and 3 bases at J, with 12 bases in the middle. This CDR3 comprises 15 residues. The germline CDR1 and CDR2 sequences are SGHRS and YFSETQ. Data came from immunoSEQ multiplex PCR; TCRdb stores just in-frame clones and leaves some out. The sample consists of more than 10,000 clones, roughly three fifths of them appearing once. Sample: PBMCs, taken before nivolumab (anti-PD-1) treatment. The sequence came from a person aged 35 to 85 with oral cavity squamous cell carcinoma. V usage is TRBV5-1 and J usage is TRBJ1-1; D perhaps matches TRBD1 (5 bases). The CDR3 region has the DNA TGCGCCAGCAGCTTGGAGGGGCCCTCGGACACTGAAGCTTTCTTT. It is translated as CASSLEGPSDTEAFF.